A single sample gave rise to the 29 T cell receptor beta chains below, sequenced in a study of cytomegalovirus exposure and HLA in healthy donors. The PCR ran on 60 Vbeta and 13 Jbeta primers. TCRdb's table, derived via immunoSEQ multiplex PCR, lists solely in-frame clones and lacks some. The sample contains 110,000 or so clones, under 80% of which appear only once. The specimen was PBMCs. These receptors came from a woman between 40 and 55 years old in good health and CMV-seropositive.

This clone was detected only a few times. J is TRBJ2-5 and V is TRBV19; 12 nucleotides agree with TRBD2. Trimming took 6 bases from V and 4 from J; bases not matched to a gene: 6. CDR1 and CDR2 from the germline V gene are LNHDA and SQIVND (reference sequence). CDR3 length: 15 amino acids. Here the CDR3 DNA reads TGTGCCAGTAGCCTAGCGGGAGGGCCGGGAGAGACCCAGTACTTC. Encoded protein: CASSLAGGPGETQYF.

The rearrangement uses TRBV5-1 and TRBJ2-7; 12 positions match TRBD1. The germline gives CDR1 SGHRS, CDR2 YFSETQ. V gave up 4 bases and J gave up 1 base; unmatched junction bases: 9. The CDR3 has 17 residues. CDR3 amino acids: CASSAGTGGLRSYEQYF. CDR3 nucleotides: TGCGCCAGCAGCGCCGGGACAGGGGGCTTGAGGTCCTACGAGCAGTACTTC.

There are a few counts of this clone. This sequence joins TRBV5-1 and TRBJ1-1, with D possibly matching TRBD1 (5 bases). Deletions cut 0 bases from V and 2 bases from J, with 11 bases between. The CDR3 loop spans 15 amino acids. The germline V gene has CDR1 SGHRS and CDR2 YFSETQ. In DNA, the CDR3 is TGCGCCAGCAGCTTGGTGGCAGGGCGAAACACTGAAGCTTTCTTT. Translation gives CASSLVAGRNTEAFF.

This clone appeared a single time. This rearrangement joins TRBV13 to TRBJ1-6; maybe TRBD1 (6 bases). The CDR3 is 14 amino acids. Trimming shortened V by 6 bases and J by 4 bases, and 10 bases separated the two germline ends. CDR1 is PRHDT, CDR2 FYEKMQ, per germline (reference sequence). The CDR3 DNA follows: TGTGCCAGCAGTATGGGGGCTTATAATTCACCCCTCCACTTT. This translates into CASSMGAYNSPLHF.

The chain has TRBV7-9 and TRBJ2-7; 10 bases line up with TRBD2. The CDR3 is made up of 16 amino acids. Germline trimming cut 4 bases from V and 0 bases from J; bases unmatched to any gene: 6. The germline gives CDR1 SEHNR, CDR2 FQNEAQ (reference sequence). CDR3 bases: TGTGCCAGCAGCTCTAGCGGGAGTGGGTCCTCCTACGAGCAGTACTTC. Translated, it gives CASSSSGSGSSYEQYF.

This chain uses TRBV4-1 with TRBJ2-2; possibly TRBD1 for D (6 bases). Germline assignment: CDR1 MGHRA and CDR2 YSYEKL. This CDR3 is 17 amino acids long. Trimming cost V 2 bases and J 3 bases, with 16 bases left between them. CDR3: CASSQTGVRGYTGELFF. The CDR3 DNA is TGCGCCAGCAGCCAAACCGGGGTTAGGGGGTACACCGGGGAGCTGTTTTTT.

The chain employs TRBV19 and TRBJ1-2; D remains ambiguous. This CDR3 has 13 amino acids. V was cut by 1 base and J by 10 bases, with 13 bases left in between. Germline lookup yields CDR1 LNHDA and CDR2 SQIVND (reference sequence). CDR3 nucleotide sequence: TGTGCCAGTAGTATAGTAGTCCGGGAGCACTACACCTTC. This encodes CASSIVVREHYTF.

To note about this clone: Sequence at one end of the junction differs from germline and may be a read error. The CDR3 coding sequence is TGCAGCGTTGAAGGTGCGCGTCCTAATGGGCAGTTCTTC. Encoded protein: CSVEGARPNGQFF. This chain links TRBV29-1 with TRBJ2-1, with no clear D. Germline assignment: CDR1 SQVTM and CDR2 ANQGSEA. This CDR3 spans 13 amino acids.

The sample holds one count of this clone. The chain links TRBV18 to TRBJ2-5; a weak D match, TRBD2 (5 bases). CDR3 size: 13 residues. Trimming took 7 bases from V and 5 from J, leaving 14 bases between them. Germline V gives CDR1 KGHSH, CDR2 LQKENI. In nucleotides, the CDR3 is TGTGCCAGCTTAACCCCGGACTCGGAGACCCAGTACTTC. This translates into CASLTPDSETQYF.

V and J are TRBV7-6 and TRBJ1-1; no reliable D call. The CDR3 spans 14 residues. Trimming took off 1 base at V and 3 bases at J, with 9 bases between the two ends. The germline CDR1 and CDR2 sequences are SGHVS and FNYEAQ. The CDR3, as DNA: TGTGCCAGCAGCTTAGACGTCGGGTACACTGAAGCTTTCTTT. The encoded protein is CASSLDVGYTEAFF.

J is TRBJ1-1 and V is TRBV19; D gene unclear. CDR3 length: 13 amino acids. V was shortened by 5 bases and J by 0 bases, with 7 bases between the two germline ends. CDR1 and CDR2 from the germline V gene are LNHDA and SQIVND (reference sequence). CDR3 protein: CASSLSMNTEAFF. The DNA of the CDR3 is TGTGCCAGTAGTCTATCTATGAACACTGAAGCTTTCTTT.

The V gene is TRBV15, the J gene TRBJ2-7; D ambiguous. Trimming cost V 4 bases and J 13 bases, with 26 bases left between them. Germline V gene sequence: CDR1 LNHNV, CDR2 YYDKDF (reference sequence). The CDR3 contains 15 residues. The CDR3 is CATSKGSTSPTSVYF. The CDR3 region has the DNA TGTGCCACCAGCAAAGGCAGTACGAGTCCTACGAGCGTCTACTTC.

V and J are TRBV19 and TRBJ1-5; 8 bases map to TRBD1. V dropped 2 bases and J dropped 7; count of bases not matched to a gene: 7. The CDR3 is 15 amino acids. CDR1 and CDR2 from the germline V gene are LNHDA and SQIVND (reference sequence). The CDR3 region has the DNA TGTGCCAGTAGTATAAATGGACAGGGAAGACAGCCCCAGCATTTT. It translates to CASSINGQGRQPQHF.

This sequence joins TRBV4-3 and TRBJ2-2, with 8 bases that match TRBD2. V was clipped by 2 bases and J by 3 bases; unmatched bases: 8. CDR1 LGHNA and CDR2 YSLEER come from the germline V gene. This CDR3 is built from 17 residues. CDR3 nucleotides: TGCGCCAGCAGCCAATCGGCTAGCGGGTCCTACACCGGGGAGCTGTTTTTT. Residues: CASSQSASGSYTGELFF.

The chain combines TRBV25-1 with TRBJ2-7, with 8 nucleotides matching TRBD2. This CDR3 spans 15 amino acids. CDR1 and CDR2 from the germline V gene are MGHDK and SYGVNS. V was pared by 4 bases and J by 2 bases, with 7 bases of the junction left unmatched. CDR3 bases: TGTGCCAGCAGTGCCCGGTCCGGGAGGGCCTACGAGCAGTACTTC. Translated: CASSARSGRAYEQYF.

The chain employs TRBV4-1 and TRBJ2-2, with D possibly TRBD2 on 5 matching bases. Trimming stripped 6 bases from V and 3 bases from J, with 14 bases between. Germline CDR1 is MGHRA and CDR2 is YSYEKL. This CDR3 comprises 15 residues. DNA of the CDR3: TGCGCCAGCAGTAACATGGAGGCAGACACCGGGGAGCTGTTTTTT. Its translation is CASSNMEADTGELFF.

The chain has TRBV4-3 and TRBJ2-6, with D possibly being TRBD1 (6 bases). CDR1 is LGHNA and CDR2 is YSLEER in the germline V gene. This CDR3 comprises 17 residues. V was cut by 0 bases and J by 0 bases, with 9 bases left in between. CDR3 DNA: TGCGCCAGCAGCCAAGACCAGGGGTTCTCTGGGGCCAACGTCCTGACTTTC. This encodes CASSQDQGFSGANVLTF.

The CDR3 coding sequence is TGTGCCTGGAGTGTCCCTGGGACAGGGGGGGAAAAACTGTTTTTT. This codes for CAWSVPGTGGEKLFF. J is TRBJ1-4 and V is TRBV30, with TRBD1 identical over 11 bases. The V gene end was trimmed by 0 bases and the J gene end by 8 bases; junction bases not matched to a gene: 5. The CDR3 totals 15 residues. Germline lookup yields CDR1 GTSNPN and CDR2 SVGIG (reference sequence).

The CDR3 sequence: CASSVVELSEAFF. CDR3 sequence (DNA): TGTGCCAGCAGCGTAGTAGAACTGAGTGAAGCTTTCTTT. V usage is TRBV9 and J usage is TRBJ1-1, with unresolved D. This CDR3 contains 13 residues. Germline CDR1 reads SGDLS; CDR2 reads YYNGEE. Trimming took off 0 bases at V and 7 bases at J, with 10 bases between the two ends.

The CDR3 sequence is CARRRGYTDTQYF. DNA of the CDR3: TGTGCCAGGCGTCGGGGATACACAGATACGCAGTATTTT. V and J are TRBV2 and TRBJ2-3, with D perhaps matching TRBD2 (5 bases). Trimming took 9 bases from V and 2 from J, leaving 12 bases between them. There are 13 residues in the CDR3. From germline, CDR1 is SNHLY and CDR2 FYNNEI.

The chain combines TRBV4-1 with TRBJ1-2; a possible D gene is TRBD1 (5 bases). CDR1 is MGHRA, CDR2 YSYEKL, per germline. Between the trimmed V and J ends, which lost 3 bases and 2 bases, there was a span of 13 bases. CDR3 length: 15 residues. The CDR3 nucleotides read TGCGCCAGCAGCCATAACAGGAGGGACAACTATGGCTACACCTTC. Protein sequence: CASSHNRRDNYGYTF.

The rearrangement links TRBV30 to TRBJ1-1, with TRBD1 matching 8 bases. Germline CDR1 reads GTSNPN; CDR2 reads SVGIG (reference sequence). The CDR3 has 15 residues. The V gene end was trimmed by 1 base and the J gene end by 7 bases; junction bases not matched to a gene: 11. CDR3 loop: CAWSDPSRGRDEAFF. Here the CDR3 DNA reads TGTGCCTGGAGTGATCCCTCCAGGGGGCGTGATGAAGCTTTCTTT.

The genes are TRBV4-1 and TRBJ2-2; 10 nucleotides agree with TRBD1. The CDR3 totals 16 residues. Germline CDR1 reads MGHRA; CDR2 reads YSYEKL. The J segment lost 4 bases and the V segment lost 3 bases, leaving 5 bases of the junction unmatched. The DNA of the CDR3 is TGCGCCAGCAGCCACGGGACAGGGGCTTCCACCGGGGAGCTGTTTTTT. Amino acids: CASSHGTGASTGELFF.

CDR3 amino acids: CASSQDEEIYGYTF. The DNA for the CDR3 is TGCGCCAGCAGCCAAGATGAGGAGATATATGGCTACACCTTC. The V call is TRBV4-3, the J call TRBJ1-2; D gene uncertain. The CDR3 runs 14 residues. The germline gives CDR1 LGHNA, CDR2 YSLEER. Trimming took off 0 bases at V and 5 bases at J, with 10 bases between the two ends.

This clone appeared a single time. The gene calls are TRBV11-1 and TRBJ1-2, with 9 bases lining up with TRBD1. CDR3 size: 15 residues. Germline values: CDR1 SGHAT, CDR2 FQDESV (reference sequence). The V segment lost 3 bases and the J segment 5 bases; nucleotides outside the gene matches: 7. CDR3 in amino acids: CASSFTTGTGYGYTF. The CDR3 DNA reads TGTGCCAGCAGCTTTACGACCGGGACAGGGTATGGCTACACCTTC. The full variable domain, in which reference TRBV11-1 and TRBJ1-2 provide the parts outside the CDR3, is EAEVAQSPRYKITEKSQAVAFWCDPISGHATLYWYRQILGQGPELLVQFQDESVVDDSQLPKDRFSAERLKGVDSTLKIQPAELGDSAMYLCASSFTTGTGYGYTFGSGTRLTVV.

V gene TRBV4-1 combines with J gene TRBJ2-2, with D perhaps matching TRBD2 (5 bases). Germline V gives CDR1 MGHRA, CDR2 YSYEKL. Deletions cut 3 bases from V and 4 bases from J, with 18 bases between. The length of the CDR3 is 17 residues. CDR3 DNA: TGCGCCAGCAGCCAGAGCAGGAGGTCCAAGAGCACCGGGGAGCTGTTTTTT. Protein product: CASSQSRRSKSTGELFF.

The gene calls are TRBV7-2 and TRBJ1-5; maybe TRBD1 (6 bases). The CDR3 runs to 18 residues. Germline assignment: CDR1 SGHTA and CDR2 FQGNSA. The V end was cut by 5 bases, the J end by 0 bases, with 20 bases between. The CDR3 spells CASSPRDKLGHSNQPQHF. CDR3 DNA sequence: TGTGCCAGCAGCCCTAGGGACAAGTTGGGGCATAGCAATCAGCCCCAGCATTTT.

This clone was counted only a few times. This rearrangement joins TRBV6-5 to TRBJ2-7; 7 bases are a match to TRBD1. CDR1 is MNHEY, CDR2 SVGAGI, per germline. V shed 6 bases, J shed 0 bases, and the junction held 5 bases outside the gene matches. This CDR3 spans 14 amino acids. CDR3 coding DNA: TGTGCCAGCAGCCGACAGGGTTTCTCCTACGAGCAGTACTTC. Its protein product is CASSRQGFSYEQYF.

The chain employs TRBV18 and TRBJ1-3; the match to TRBD1 covers 7 bases. V lost 6 bases and J lost 3; bases outside the gene matches: 8. Germline V gives CDR1 KGHSH, CDR2 LQKENI. The CDR3 is 15 amino acids. The CDR3 protein is CASSYGTAIGNTIYF. In DNA, the CDR3 is TGTGCCAGCTCCTACGGGACAGCCATTGGAAACACCATATATTTT.